This T cell receptor (beta chain) comes out of a study of shared clonotypes between healthy human individuals (dated by TCRdb to about 2020). In the study overall: A few men and two women, aged 18 to 49 years, made up the cohort. For each donor, three plates each were used for CD4 naive and CD4 memory, two plates were used for CD8 naive, and one plate was used for CD8 memory. Blood TCR repertoires of roughly 5 healthy adults were deeply sequenced to estimate repertoire size and the extent of clonotype sharing between individuals. Different laboratories and diverse techniques were used to prepare libraries and sequence TCR repertoires, to increase sequencing depth and limit assay-specific biases. Per donor, leukapheresis produced somewhere between about 0.94 and 10 billion PBMCs.

Worth noting for this clone: Its antigen is not yet known. No base qualities exist here, and no much larger clone lies one base off it.

Study-wide findings and limitations: Pairwise subsampling indicated that sequencing depth was expected to affect the degree of clonotype sharing among donors. Across several donors, around 5.4% of naive CD4, roughly 3.3% of naive CD8, 2% to 2.5% of memory CD4, and about 0.44% of memory CD8 clonotypes were shared. Because the study included a small number of donors, the genetic and exposure-history diversity represented was limited. Naive subsets generally had larger estimated clonotype richness than memory subsets did. Rarefaction of sorted-subset datasets indicated incomplete sequencing despite the large sequencing depth. Higher generation probabilities were observed for clonotypes shared by all four sorted-subset donors than for non-shared clonotypes. Only blood was sampled, and tissue TCR repertoires likely differ from those in blood.

Using the deep immunoSEQ assay, TCR CDR3 regions were amplified from genomic DNA by multiplex PCR. Extracted genomic DNA from each cell subset was distributed evenly across all wells of several immunoSEQ 96-well plates, and each plate was treated as a replicate. For sorted subsets, each replicate PCR was loaded with around 220 ng genomic DNA, equivalent to about 30,000 T cell genomes. The purified libraries were quantified using a Qubit 3.0 fluorometer, sized with a Bioanalyzer 2100, and then quantified again using the KAPA Library Quantification kit. A separate single-read 150-cycle Illumina NextSeq 550 flow cell was used to sequence each immunoSEQ 96-well plate. Per the source publication's procedure: Because only junctional sequences without quality scores were contained in the immunoSEQ output, filtering matching that applied to full-length reads could not be performed. Sequences were annotated with PyIR, a Python wrapper for IgBLAST v1.9, using IMGT germline references to assign V/J genes and CDR3. Reads were removed for weak V/J assignments (E-value above 1e-6), missing CDR3, stop codons, out-of-frame junctions, or ambiguous translated residues. V3J clonotypes were defined as sequences sharing an identical inferred V gene, J gene, and CDR3 amino acid sequence. Percentage overlap between repertoires was computed as shared unique clonotypes divided by the size of the smaller repertoire. Repertoire richness was assessed with RTK rarefaction, the Chao1 estimator, and Recon v2.1 estimates of unobserved clonotypes. OLGA was used to compute generation probabilities for all TCRbeta clonotypes that the gDNA method yielded from a handful of donors. Here the immuneACCESS table is served through TCRdb, limited to in-frame sequences with V and J called. Missing clones are a known gap in these copies; in checked studies unresolved V genes cover under half, and the rest lacks a known reason. V, J and clone size derive from that table, while D and trimming were established from the DNA sequence. Present in this sample are about 680,000 clones, under 95% of which were seen just once. The ten largest account for nearly 25% of the sample.

For the CD8 naive samples, CD45RO-negative cells were positively selected for CCR7, yielding a CD45RA+CCR7+ population from which TemRA cells were excluded. The donors were healthy, HIV-negative adults who had no recently reported acute infections or vaccinations. Every donor was a Caucasian adult residing in Nashville, Tennessee, USA. Blood was collected by leukapheresis, and PBMCs were isolated by Ficoll-Histopaque density gradient centrifugation and then cryopreserved in liquid nitrogen vapor phase. Purity and quantity of every magnetically sorted T cell population were checked by analytical flow cytometry. Genomic DNA was isolated from every sorted fraction and measured by UV absorbance on a Nanodrop 2000c. This clonotype originated in a man between 25 and 39 years old in good health. The sample comprised naive CD8+ T cells sorted from blood. This specimen's cell subset or site label, per the study, means: CD45RA+CCR7+.

The CDR3 has the sequence CASSTSPGQGAYEQYF. The bases are TGTGCCAGCAGCACATCTCCGGGACAGGGCGCCTACGAGCAGTACTTC. This chain is built from TRBV27 and TRBJ2-7; 9 middle bases align to TRBD1. After removal of 6 bases from V and 2 bases from J, the junction retains 11 bases not matched to a gene. Including the terminal cysteine and phenylalanine, the CDR3 comprises 16 residues. Kept here is only the CDR3 DNA, which spans 48 bases and is read in frame from base 1. The germline V gene (reference sequence) gives CDR1 as MNHEY and CDR2 as SMNVEV.